The rows below give T cell receptor beta chains drawn from one sample of a study of blood T cell repertoires in COVID-19. The table came from immunoSEQ multiplex PCR; TCRdb's copy has only in-frame clones and leaves some out. This table holds 170,000 or so clones, around four fifths found once. Material: peripheral blood. Receptors originate from a woman aged 55-69 years with acute or convalescent COVID-19. Each CDR3 is given with its conserved first and last residue. Size is omitted from some rows. Given values are once, few, many or a class for expanded clones.

-,TRBV18,TRBJ2-7,CASSPRQGHSYEQYF
-,TRBV6-5,TRBJ1-3,CASSPREGGNTIYF
once,TRBV5-5,TRBJ1-2,CASSLAGNYGYTF
-,TRBV30,TRBJ1-1,CAWSVLPGANTEAFF
-,TRBV12-3/TRBV12-4,TRBJ1-2,CASSTNIYGYTF
once,TRBV7-2,TRBJ2-5,CASSFQRGQETQYF
-,TRBV3-1/TRBV3-2,TRBJ2-5,CASSQGAGTSATQYF
few,TRBV9,TRBJ1-1,CASSRDRVTNTEAFF
-,TRBV5-1,TRBJ2-5,CASSLQTGQETQYF
-,TRBV29-1,TRBJ2-3,CSVGQGSGTDTQYF
-,TRBV4-3,TRBJ2-7,CASSPGQGSYEQYF
-,TRBV6-5,TRBJ2-1,CASSGARPTRNEQFF
-,TRBV28,TRBJ2-7,CASRTPGVGSYEQYF
-,TRBV10-3,TRBJ1-2,CAISGPGRTNYGYTF
-,TRBV19,TRBJ2-7,CASSIVGSSYEQYF
-,TRBV15,TRBJ2-7,CATSKRTGGNEEQYF
-,TRBV14,TRBJ2-7,CASSQFQRGNYEQYF
-,TRBV20-1,TRBJ2-7,CSASELAGLLYEQYF
-,TRBV6-5,TRBJ1-5,CASSQGDGNQPQHF
-,TRBV6-5,TRBJ2-7,CASRLQGSYEQYF
-,TRBV28,TRBJ1-2,CASSSRSGTGAIGGYTF
-,TRBV9,TRBJ1-5,CASSTSSGGNQPQHF
-,TRBV12-3/TRBV12-4,TRBJ2-3,CASTLNTDTQYF
-,TRBV6-5,TRBJ1-5,CASSPDRVNQPQHF
-,TRBV6-2/TRBV6-3,TRBJ2-1,CASSYGGGAGEQFF
few,TRBV5-8,TRBJ1-5,CASSRGSTNQPQHF
-,TRBV5-4,TRBJ1-4,CASSPGTVREKLFF
-,TRBV5-1,TRBJ1-1,CASRRPGDTEAFF
-,TRBV5-1,TRBJ2-5,CASSFGQGAQETQYF
-,TRBV7-6,TRBJ2-1,CASSLSSGGANEQFF
-,TRBV6-2/TRBV6-3,TRBJ1-5,CASSYRYTGSNQPQHF
-,TRBV6-6,TRBJ2-7,CASSANPGAYEQYF
-,TRBV7-9,TRBJ1-4,CASSTHRDRGREKLFF
few,TRBV29-1,TRBJ1-5,CSVVADGVGRNQPQHF
-,TRBV5-8,TRBJ2-7,CASRKQKPGLVLDEQYF
-,TRBV9,TRBJ2-7,CASTKTGGGEQYF
-,TRBV7-2,TRBJ1-2,CASSPDRVIDGYTF
-,TRBV5-4,TRBJ1-1,CASSHPSLERNTEAFF
few,TRBV7-8,TRBJ1-2,CASSFDRGSYGYTF
-,TRBV4-3,TRBJ2-7,CASSQLEGQSSYEQYF